The 13 T cell receptor beta chains presented below share a single source sample, sequenced in a study of T cell clusters in autoimmune cytopenias. One tube held mixed TRB-A and TRB-B primer pools for touch-down PCR. With the multiplex PCR reads reprocessed, TCRdb shows one record per CDR3 protein and no DNA. The sample holds around 15,000 distinct CDR3 sequences. Each sample's input was 200 to 300 ng genomic DNA, about 38,000 genome equivalents. Sequencing used peripheral blood. Receptor source: a human donor with an autoimmune cytopenia or autoimmune hepatitis (not recorded which).

The CDR3 region is CASSFGEGGIYGYTF. The rearrangement links TRBV27 to TRBJ1-2. Germline CDR1 reads MNHEY; CDR2 reads SMNVEV (reference sequence). The CDR3 sequence is 15 residues long.

This clonotype is called medium-sized based on its frequency. The rearrangement links TRBV19 to TRBJ1-2; TCRdb's D call, TRBD1, is unchecked because there is no DNA. The CDR3 length is 15 residues. Looked up from germline, CDR1 is LNHDA and CDR2 is SQIVND (reference sequence). The CDR3 loop is CASENQDRGSPGYTF.

The V call is TRBV12-3 or TRBV12-4, the J call TRBJ2-5; TCRdb's D gene call, TRBD2, goes unchecked for lack of DNA. The CDR3 contains 13 residues. The CDR3 loop reads CASSPPGEETQYF.

The CDR3 protein is CASSAGQRQNTQYF. This chain connects TRBV5-4 to TRBJ2-3; TCRdb's D gene call, TRBD1, goes unchecked for lack of DNA. The CDR3 contains 14 residues. Germline CDR1 reads SGHNT; CDR2 reads YYREEE (reference sequence).

The rearrangement joins TRBV30 to TRBJ2-3; TCRdb gives TRBD2 as the D gene, but with no DNA this cannot be confirmed. The CDR3 runs 17 residues. Germline CDR1 reads GTSNPN; CDR2 reads SVGIG (reference sequence). CDR3 amino acids: CAWSVILAGGSTDTQYF.

This clonotype is called medium-sized based on its frequency. The chain employs TRBV6-2 or TRBV6-3 and TRBJ1-1; with no DNA, the TCRdb D assignment of TRBD1 cannot be verified. Germline CDR1 is MNHEY and CDR2 is SVGEGT. CDR3 size: 13 residues. The CDR3 is CASSLGQGYEAFF.

Its frequency marks this clonotype as medium-sized. The chain's CDR3 is CASSLFVDRGQSGANVLTF. The gene calls are TRBV27 and TRBJ2-6; TCRdb gives TRBD1 as the D gene, but with no DNA this cannot be confirmed. This CDR3 contains 19 residues. CDR1 MNHEY and CDR2 SMNVEV come from the germline V gene (reference sequence).

The chain joins TRBV27 to TRBJ2-3; TCRdb calls TRBD2, which cannot be checked without DNA. Germline CDR1 reads MNHEY; CDR2 reads SMNVEV (reference sequence). The CDR3 spans 15 residues. CDR3 sequence: CASSLGWAPTDTQYF.

This sequence joins TRBV27 and TRBJ1-6. Germline lookup yields CDR1 MNHEY and CDR2 SMNVEV (reference sequence). There are 14 residues in the CDR3. CDR3 amino acids: CASSFDGIKSPLHF.

The chain recombines TRBV6-5 with TRBJ2-7; the D gene TCRdb calls, TRBD2, cannot be checked with no DNA. CDR1 and CDR2 from the germline V gene are MNHEY and SVGAGI. CDR3 length: 13 amino acids. This chain's CDR3 is CASSWLSGYEQYF.

This clonotype is deemed medium-sized by its frequency. The chain has TRBV15 and TRBJ2-3. Germline CDR1 and CDR2: LNHNV and YYDKDF (reference sequence). The CDR3 loop spans 15 amino acids. The chain's CDR3 is CATSRDFGSTDTQYF.

V and J are TRBV19 and TRBJ1-5; TCRdb gives TRBD1 as the D gene, but with no DNA this cannot be confirmed. The germline CDR1 and CDR2 sequences are LNHDA and SQIVND (reference sequence). CDR3 length equals 16 residues. The chain's CDR3 is CASSIEGRGVGQPQHF.

The chain has TRBV5-1 and TRBJ2-3; TCRdb outputs TRBD1, but without DNA this stays unchecked. Germline V gene lookup returns CDR1 SGHRS and CDR2 YFSETQ. The CDR3 has 15 amino acids. This CDR3 is CASSLNGGGLDTQYF. Full variable domain (rest looked up from reference TRBV5-1 and TRBJ2-3): KAGVTQTPRYLIKTRGQQVTLSCSPISGHRSVSWYQQTPGQGLQFLFEYFSETQRNKGNFPGRFSGRQFSNSRSEMNVSTLELGDSALYLCASSLNGGGLDTQYFGPGTRLTVL.